Sequencing of this T cell receptor (beta chain) was carried out in a study of CD8 T cells in ankylosing spondylitis. General observations from the study: Past studies reported some motif variants in reactive arthritis synovial fluid and blood. Clones tied to disease were said to be significantly enriched in matched ankylosing spondylitis synovial fluid. Seemingly characteristic of ankylosing spondylitis blood was a TCR beta motif consisting of about 8 highly homologous variants.

Trimming took 10 bases from V and 5 from J; bases not matched to a gene: 7. The CDR3 has 13 residues. Germline CDR1 is LNHDA and CDR2 is SQIVND (reference sequence). Making use of molecular barcodes, quantitative 5'-RACE generated TCR beta libraries. TCRdb passed the 5' RACE reads through MiXCR, listing each CDR3 protein once. Among roughly 450,000 distinct CDR3 sequences listed, roughly 26% were seen once. On this clonotype: As yet, its antigen is unknown.

The sample consisted of blood, either unsorted or a sorted T cell fraction (not recorded which). The chain combines TRBV19 with TRBJ1-4; 7 bases fit TRBD1. This receptor was taken from a male donor with ankylosing spondylitis. CDR3 nucleotide sequence: TGTGCCACCCACAGGGGAGGAAATGAAAAACTGTTTTTT. Translation gives CATHRGGNEKLFF.